The 26 T cell receptor beta chains given below trace back to one sample, sequenced in a study of response to subunit inactivated influenza vaccine (dated by TCRdb to 2016 to 2019). The library was made by RT-PCR. For sequencing, an Illumina HiSeq 2500 was employed. The public reads were reanalyzed by TCRdb: fastp trimming at Q25, MiXCR alignment, in-frame beta chains only. Rows matching on CDR3 protein sequence are summarized as one entry with the most common DNA and genes. This sample has 600,000 to 850,000 distinct CDR3 sequences in its table, and 14% of those were observed once. The biggest ten clones account for less than 9% of the sample. Sequences were derived from PBMCs from blood, sampled 14 days before vaccination. These receptors were collected from a man aged 50-60 years who received an inactivated influenza vaccine. Donor details come from another sample of the same person, matched by shared clones.

This clonotype occurred a few times. This chain uses TRBV7-8 with TRBJ1-2; a possible D gene is TRBD1 (5 bases). The CDR3 sequence is 13 residues long. Trimming pared 7 bases from V and 8 bases from J, leaving 17 bases between. CDR1 and CDR2 from the germline V gene are SGHVS and FQNEAQ. The CDR3 reads CASTFGDLEGYTF. DNA of the CDR3: TGTGCCAGCACCTTCGGGGACCTGGAGGGCTACACCTTC.

This chain uses TRBV6-2 or TRBV6-3 with TRBJ2-3, with D uncertain. The CDR3 extends over 17 amino acids. From germline, CDR1 is MNHEY and CDR2 SVGEGT. V lost 0 bases and J 2 bases, leaving 15 bases between the germline ends. The CDR3 region is CASSYSITASHTDTQYF. CDR3 nucleotide sequence: TGTGCCAGCAGTTACTCGATCACCGCTTCGCACACAGATACGCAGTATTTT.

This clonotype has ten or more counts. The chain carries TRBV28 and TRBJ1-5; D uncertain. The germline V gene encodes CDR1 MDHEN and CDR2 SYDVKM. Deletions cut 3 bases from V and 0 bases from J, with 6 bases between. The CDR3 spans 14 residues. In DNA, the CDR3 is TGTGCCAGCAGTTTCGGTCTTAGCAATCAGCCCCAGCATTTT. Its translation: CASSFGLSNQPQHF.

This clonotype has more than one count but fewer than ten. The rearrangement joins TRBV15 to TRBJ2-1; no clear D. Germline CDR1 LNHNV, CDR2 YYDKDF (reference sequence). Trimming took 5 bases from V and 6 from J, leaving 14 bases between them. The CDR3 is made up of 14 amino acids. The CDR3 spells CATSQKKTINEQFF. DNA of the CDR3: TGTGCCACCAGCCAAAAAAAAACTATCAATGAGCAGTTCTTC. The full variable domain, rest sourced from reference TRBV15 and TRBJ2-1, is DAMVIQNPRYQVTQFGKPVTLSCSQTLNHNVMYWYQQKSSQAPKLLFHYYDKDFNNEADTPDNFQSRRPNTSFCFLDIRSPGLGDTAMYLCATSQKKTINEQFFGPGTRLTVL.

The rearrangement uses TRBV12-3 or TRBV12-4 and TRBJ2-2, with D uncertain. The CDR3 extends over 15 amino acids. The V and J ends lost 6 bases and 7 bases respectively, with 18 bases between them. In nucleotides, the CDR3 is TGTGCCAGCAGGCAAACCTGGATGTCATTCGGGGAGCTGTTTTTT. This encodes CASRQTWMSFGELFF.

There are a few counts of this clonotype. The CDR3 DNA is TGTGCCAGCAGTGGACGGGACAGTTACCAAGAGACCCAGTACTTC. As protein: CASSGRDSYQETQYF. This rearrangement joins TRBV25-1 to TRBJ2-5; 7 bases are a match to TRBD1. The CDR3 extends over 15 amino acids. Trimming took 4 bases from V and 0 from J; bases not matched to a gene: 5. Germline V gene lookup returns CDR1 MGHDK and CDR2 SYGVNS.

In this sample, this clonotype turned up a few times. CDR3 sequence (DNA): TGTGCCAGTGAGAAATCTGGGGCCAACGTCCTGACTTTC. This sequence encodes CASEKSGANVLTF. J is TRBJ2-6 and V is TRBV19; no firm D call. Germline V gene sequence: CDR1 LNHDA, CDR2 SQIVND (reference sequence). CDR3 length: 13 amino acids. V gave up 8 bases and J gave up 1 base, with 6 bases separating them. Filled out from reference TRBV19 and TRBJ2-6, the complete variable domain reads DGGITQSPKYLFRKEGQNVTLSCEQNLNHDAMYWYRQDPGQGLRLIYYSQIVNDFQKGDIAEGYSVSREKKESFPLTVTSAQKNPTAFYLCASEKSGANVLTFGAGSRLTVL.

This clonotype was counted at least ten times. The CDR3 loop is CASSSGGVYEQYF. The CDR3 coding sequence is TGTGCCAGCAGTTCGGGAGGCGTCTACGAGCAGTACTTC. V is TRBV12-3 or TRBV12-4 and J is TRBJ2-7; 7 bases match TRBD2. Trimming at V came to 4 bases and at J to 3 bases, leaving 3 bases not matched to a gene. This CDR3 contains 13 residues.

V is TRBV4-3 and J is TRBJ2-1, with D perhaps TRBD2 (5 bases). This CDR3 comprises 14 residues. Germline CDR1 reads LGHNA; CDR2 reads YSLEER. With 0 bases removed from V and 9 bases from J, the gap between germline ends came to 12 bases. This CDR3 is CASSQDRSEGEQFF. CDR3 DNA: TGCGCCAGCAGCCAAGATCGATCAGAGGGTGAGCAGTTCTTC.

This clonotype was observed a handful of times. This chain joins TRBV20-1 and TRBJ2-1; 8 positions agree with TRBD1. This CDR3 is 13 amino acids long. CDR1 DFQATT and CDR2 SNEGSKA come from the germline V gene (reference sequence). The J segment lost 5 bases and the V segment lost 6 bases, leaving 6 bases of the junction unmatched. This CDR3 is CSAEDRGHNEQFF. The CDR3 DNA follows: TGCAGTGCCGAAGACAGGGGCCACAATGAGCAGTTCTTC.

Note on this clonotype: Mismatch with germline at one junction end may stem from a read error. The chain is built from TRBV6-5 and TRBJ2-7, with D maybe TRBD1 (5 bases). Germline loops: CDR1 MNHEY, CDR2 SVGAGI. This CDR3 has 10 residues. The CDR3: CETDTYEQYF. As DNA, the CDR3 is TGCGAGACGGACACCTACGAGCAGTACTTC.

In this sample, this clonotype turned up a few times. This sequence joins TRBV4-2 and TRBJ2-2, with TRBD2 identical over 9 bases. The CDR3 has 15 residues. CDR1 is LGHNA and CDR2 is YNFKEQ in the germline V gene. The V segment lost 11 bases and the J segment 0 bases; nucleotides outside the gene matches: 7. As DNA, the CDR3 is TGTGCCTGTGCCGGGACTAGCTCGAACACCGGGGAGCTGTTTTTT. Translating it yields CACAGTSSNTGELFF.

The chain couples TRBV5-1 to TRBJ2-2; 9 bases agree with TRBD1. The CDR3 length is 16 residues. Unmatched junction bases numbered 9, after V lost 4 bases and J lost 5 bases. The germline V gene encodes CDR1 SGHRS and CDR2 YFSETQ. DNA of the CDR3: TGCGCCAGCAGCAGGACCGGGACAGGGAAAACCGGGGAGCTGTTTTTT. Translated: CASSRTGTGKTGELFF.

This clonotype was seen only a few times. The V and J genes are TRBV28 and TRBJ2-1, with D hard to call. Germline loops: CDR1 MDHEN, CDR2 SYDVKM. Trimming took off 7 bases at V and 3 bases at J, with 16 bases between the two ends. The CDR3 has 15 amino acids. The CDR3 loop reads CASNQARAFYNEQFF. The CDR3 nucleotides read TGTGCCAGCAACCAAGCCCGGGCGTTCTACAATGAGCAGTTCTTC. The complete variable domain, with remaining parts taken from reference TRBV28 and TRBJ2-1, reads DVKVTQSSRYLVKRTGEKVFLECVQDMDHENMFWYRQDPGLGLRLIYFSYDVKMKEKGDIPEGYSVSREKKERFSLILESASTNQTSMYLCASNQARAFYNEQFFGPGTRLTVL.

This chain joins TRBV3-1 and TRBJ1-1; no clear D gene. The CDR3 loop spans 14 amino acids. Germline CDR1 and CDR2: LGHDT and YNNKEL (reference sequence). Trimming pared 1 base from V and 1 base from J, leaving 7 bases between. CDR3 loop: CASSQVGQNTEAFF. DNA of the CDR3: TGTGCCAGCAGCCAAGTCGGCCAGAACACTGAAGCTTTCTTT.

The chain links TRBV18 to TRBJ1-2; D possibly corresponds to TRBD1 (5 bases). CDR3 length: 14 amino acids. Deletions cut 2 bases from V and 4 bases from J, with 11 bases between. The germline V gene has CDR1 KGHSH and CDR2 LQKENI. CDR3 nucleotide sequence: TGTGCCAGCTCACCAATACAGGAGATCTATGGCTACACCTTC. Translating it yields CASSPIQEIYGYTF.

This clonotype was counted ten times or more. V gene TRBV29-1 combines with J gene TRBJ2-3, with D uncertain. Germline V gives CDR1 SQVTM, CDR2 ANQGSEA. The CDR3 is 14 amino acids. The V end lost 1 base, the J end lost 2 bases, and 10 bases lay between the germline ends. The CDR3, as DNA: TGCAGCGTTGAAGTACCAGCTTTCACAGATACGCAGTATTTT. Residues: CSVEVPAFTDTQYF.

The rearrangement uses TRBV4-3 and TRBJ2-1; the match to TRBD2 covers 14 bases. Germline loops: CDR1 LGHNA, CDR2 YSLEER. This CDR3 comprises 16 residues. V was clipped by 4 bases and J by 10 bases; unmatched bases: 9. CDR3 sequence: CASSRPTSGGGGEQFF. DNA of the CDR3: TGCGCCAGCAGCCGCCCGACTAGCGGGGGGGGCGGGGAGCAGTTCTTC.

The chain employs TRBV12-3 or TRBV12-4 and TRBJ2-2; D uncertain. V was clipped by 1 base and J by 4 bases, with 10 bases between them. The CDR3 length is 15 residues. CDR3 nucleotide sequence: TGTGCCAGCAGTTTAGGTGGGGTGCTCACCGGGGAGCTGTTTTTT. It translates to CASSLGGVLTGELFF.

This clonotype was recorded at least ten times. This chain connects TRBV3-1 to TRBJ2-1, with 9 bases matching TRBD1. The CDR3 loop spans 15 amino acids. The ends lost 3 bases at V and 8 bases at J; junction bases unmatched: 8. The germline V gene encodes CDR1 LGHDT and CDR2 YNNKEL (reference sequence). CDR3: CASSHPGTGIDEQFF. CDR3 DNA sequence: TGTGCCAGCAGCCACCCCGGGACAGGGATAGATGAGCAGTTCTTC.

The sample holds one count of this clonotype. The rearrangement links TRBV5-5 to TRBJ1-2; 9 bases map to TRBD1. V lost 0 bases, J lost 0 bases, and 3 bases stayed unmatched. CDR1 and CDR2 from the germline V gene are SGHKS and YYEKEE (reference sequence). The CDR3 sequence is 16 residues long. The CDR3 loop reads CASSLGHRGPNYGYTF. For the CDR3, the DNA is TGTGCCAGCAGCTTGGGACACAGGGGGCCTAACTATGGCTACACCTTC.

V usage is TRBV5-6 and J usage is TRBJ2-2, with 8 nucleotides matching TRBD1. The CDR3 totals 15 residues. Germline CDR1 SGHDT, CDR2 YYEEEE. The V segment lost 2 bases and the J segment 5 bases; nucleotides outside the gene matches: 5. CDR3 bases: TGTGCCAGCAGCTTTTCGAGACAGGGGACCGGGGAGCTGTTTTTT. It yields the protein CASSFSRQGTGELFF.

The chain couples TRBV29-1 to TRBJ1-2; D gene ambiguous. With 4 bases removed from V and 9 bases from J, the gap between germline ends came to 21 bases. Germline V CDR1 and CDR2: SQVTM, ANQGSEA. The CDR3 runs 14 residues. CDR3 DNA sequence: TGCAGCGTTGCAGGCCATCCCACCCTAGAAAGCTACACCTTC. This sequence encodes CSVAGHPTLESYTF.

This clonotype was recorded many times. The V gene is TRBV18, the J gene TRBJ2-1; perhaps TRBD2 as D (6 bases). The CDR3 has 16 residues. Germline loops: CDR1 KGHSH, CDR2 LQKENI. The V gene lost 0 bases and the J gene lost 9 bases, with 18 bases spanning the gap. CDR3 DNA: TGTGCCAGCTCACCACCGGGACTGCCCCCGTCGGGTGAGCAGTTCTTC. Translation: CASSPPGLPPSGEQFF.

This chain connects TRBV28 to TRBJ2-1, with TRBD2 matching over 9 bases. V was clipped by 6 bases and J by 2 bases; unmatched bases: 2. This CDR3 has 14 residues. CDR1 and CDR2 (germline): MDHEN, SYDVKM. CDR3 DNA sequence: TGTGCCAGCAGAGCGGGAGGAACCTACAATGAGCAGTTCTTC. It translates to CASRAGGTYNEQFF. Full variable domain (rest looked up from reference TRBV28 and TRBJ2-1): DVKVTQSSRYLVKRTGEKVFLECVQDMDHENMFWYRQDPGLGLRLIYFSYDVKMKEKGDIPEGYSVSREKKERFSLILESASTNQTSMYLCASRAGGTYNEQFFGPGTRLTVL.

The CDR3 region has the DNA TGTGCCAGCAGACCTCCCGACAGGCGCACTGAAGCTTTCTTT. It specifies CASRPPDRRTEAFF. V gene TRBV5-7 combines with J gene TRBJ1-1; perhaps TRBD1 as D (6 bases). TRBV5-7 is sorted into the ORF group, with uncertain function. Between the trimmed V and J ends, which lost 5 bases and 4 bases, there was a span of 15 bases. This CDR3 is built from 14 residues.